The next 3 T cell receptor beta chains were all read from a single sample in a study of cytomegalovirus exposure and HLA in healthy donors. The study ran its PCR with 60 Vbeta and 13 Jbeta primers. Assay: immunoSEQ multiplex PCR; the TCRdb copy retains only in-frame clones and omits some. Here the sample spans approximately 240,000 clones, roughly 82% being singletons. The sample consisted of PBMCs. These receptors all stem from a woman in her thirties or forties in good health and CMV-seropositive.

The gene calls are TRBV12-5 and TRBJ1-2, with a possible D match to TRBD1 (6 bases). The germline V gene encodes CDR1 LGHNT and CDR2 FRNRAP. This CDR3 region has 16 residues. The V and J ends lost 1 base and 5 bases respectively, with 17 bases between them. The CDR3 DNA reads as TGTGCTAGTGGTTTGGGCCAGGGACACCCGGAGTATGGCTACACCTTC. Translated: CASGLGQGHPEYGYTF.

The chain uses TRBV6-5 and TRBJ2-5; 9 nucleotides match TRBD1. The germline CDR1 and CDR2 sequences are MNHEY and SVGAGI. Trimming removed 5 bases from V and 2 bases from J; junction bases left unmatched: 0. The CDR3 length is 13 residues. The CDR3 protein is CASSGTGQETQYF. The CDR3 DNA reads as TGTGCCAGCAGTGGGACAGGGCAAGAGACCCAGTACTTC.

This clone was recorded a few times. The gene calls are TRBV27 and TRBJ1-2; TRBD1 might be the D (6 bases). Germline-derived CDR1 and CDR2 are MNHEY and SMNVEV (reference sequence). V was shortened by 3 bases and J by 5 bases, with 16 bases between the two germline ends. There are 15 residues in the CDR3. The CDR3 coding sequence is TGTGCCAGCAGTTTTCAGGCCGGACAGAAATATGGCTACACCTTC. Its translation is CASSFQAGQKYGYTF.